The 7 T cell receptor beta chains given below trace back to one sample, sequenced in a study of cytomegalovirus exposure and HLA in healthy donors. Generated by immunoSEQ multiplex PCR, the TCRdb table keeps only in-frame clones and is missing some. The data show around 200,000 clones, with 80% to 90% seen just once and 1.2% held by the top ten. The source material was PBMCs. The receptor source for this set is a woman aged 25 to 39 in good health and CMV-seronegative.

V gene TRBV7-7 combines with J gene TRBJ1-2, with a weak D call TRBD1 (5 bases). Germline V gene data show CDR1 as SSHAT and CDR2 as FNYEAQ (reference sequence). With 2 bases removed from V and 8 bases from J, the gap between germline ends came to 21 bases. CDR3 length equals 16 residues. CDR3 region: CASSLSAYRIVEGYTF. The CDR3 nucleotides read TGTGCCAGCAGCTTATCTGCATACAGGATCGTGGAAGGCTACACCTTC.

This sequence joins TRBV18 and TRBJ1-1; the match to TRBD1 covers 9 bases. Trimming cost V 1 base and J 0 bases; bases outside gene matches: 3. CDR3 length: 16 residues. Germline CDR1 and CDR2: KGHSH and LQKENI. Written as DNA, the CDR3 is TGTGCCAGCTCACCACTGCGGGACAGGGTGAACACTGAAGCTTTCTTT. Its protein is CASSPLRDRVNTEAFF. The whole variable domain, remainder taken from reference TRBV18 and TRBJ1-1, is NAGVMQNPRHLVRRRGQEARLRCSPMKGHSHVYWYRQLPEEGLKFMVYLQKENIIDESGMPKERFSAEFPKEGPSILRIQQVVRGDSAAYFCASSPLRDRVNTEAFFGQGTRLTVV.

Notes on this clone: Other DNA variants within this sample encode the same CDR3. CDR3 residues: CAWSVRRADTQYF. CDR3 DNA sequence: TGTGCCTGGAGTGTACGCAGGGCAGATACGCAGTATTTT. V and J are TRBV30 and TRBJ2-3; possible D gene TRBD1, 5 bases. V was clipped by 0 bases and J by 4 bases, with 8 bases between them. Germline V gene data show CDR1 as GTSNPN and CDR2 as SVGIG (reference sequence). The length of the CDR3 is 13 residues.

The chain links TRBV4-1 to TRBJ2-6, with TRBD1 identical over 7 bases. The CDR3 contains 20 residues. The V segment lost 0 bases and the J segment 2 bases; nucleotides outside the gene matches: 13. Germline lookup yields CDR1 MGHRA and CDR2 YSYEKL. CDR3 amino acids: CASSQEERTGQWAGANVLTF. CDR3 nucleotide sequence: TGCGCCAGCAGCCAAGAAGAAAGGACAGGCCAATGGGCTGGGGCCAACGTCCTGACTTTC.

This chain joins TRBV5-6 and TRBJ2-7; TRBD1 matches 9 bases. Germline-derived CDR1 and CDR2 are SGHDT and YYEEEE. J gave up 1 base and V 2 bases, and 4 bases lay outside the gene matches. CDR3 length: 15 residues. The CDR3 region has the DNA TGTGCCAGCAGCTTCCGGGACAGGGATTCCTACGAGCAGTACTTC. Amino acids: CASSFRDRDSYEQYF. The whole variable domain, filled in from reference TRBV5-6 and TRBJ2-7, reads DAGVTQSPTHLIKTRGQQVTLRCSPKSGHDTVSWYQQALGQGPQFIFQYYEEEERQRGNFPDRFSGHQFPNYSSELNVNALLLGDSALYLCASSFRDRDSYEQYFGPGTRLTVT.

The chain couples TRBV28 to TRBJ1-1; D uncertain. Germline loops: CDR1 MDHEN, CDR2 SYDVKM. V lost 6 bases and J lost 8, with 13 bases in between. The CDR3 is 12 residues long. This CDR3 reads CASRSSLGEAFF. CDR3 nucleotides: TGTGCCAGCAGGAGCTCGTTGGGCGAAGCTTTCTTT.

The rearrangement joins TRBV7-9 to TRBJ1-4; tentatively, D is TRBD1 (6 bases). Trimming removed 6 bases from V and 3 bases from J, with 17 bases in between. CDR3 size: 16 residues. Germline lookup yields CDR1 SEHNR and CDR2 FQNEAQ (reference sequence). This CDR3 reads CASSYLVGAANEKLFF. The CDR3 DNA follows: TGTGCCAGCAGTTACCTCGTGGGGGCGGCTAATGAAAAACTGTTTTTT. The full variable domain, in which reference TRBV7-9 and TRBJ1-4 provide the parts outside the CDR3, is DTGVSQNPRHKITKRGQNVTFRCDPISEHNRLYWYRQTLGQGPEFLTYFQNEAQLEKSRLLSDRFSAERPKGSFSTLEIQRTEQGDSAMYLCASSYLVGAANEKLFFGSGTQLSVL.